These T cell receptor beta chains were read from a single sample in a study of T-cell reconstitution after alpha-beta-depleted transplantation in children. TCRdb ran MiXCR on the PCR reads and lists one entry per CDR3 protein. The sample yields under 750,000 distinct CDR3 sequences, 20% to 25% seen once. Sequenced here: PBMCs, mostly from graft donor cells, sampled 360 days after TCRalphabeta/CD19-depleted stem cell transplant. The receptors here all came from a boy less than two years old who had a stem cell transplant for acute myeloid leukemia, so the T cells may come from the graft donor. Both conserved end residues are trimmed from each CDR3. D genes are given only for firm matches. Expanded clones get a size class; other rows say once, few or many, or leave the size out.

cdr3_aa j_call v_call d_call clone_size
AKDSSYEQY TRBJ2-7 TRBV11-3 NA NA
ASTSGTATHTQY TRBJ2-3 TRBV5-4 TRBD1 NA
SAWGTAPGTEAF TRBJ1-1 TRBV20-1 TRBD1 few
ASSFGQVSFYEQY TRBJ2-7 TRBV12-3/TRBV12-4 TRBD1 NA
STFFRDRGY TRBJ2-5 TRBV29-1 NA few
ASSFYQDQY TRBJ2-5 TRBV12-3/TRBV12-4 NA NA
ATNGGDTQY TRBJ2-3 TRBV24-1 NA few
ATSERVTGELF TRBJ2-2 TRBV15 NA many
ASSLGGSADTQY TRBJ2-3 TRBV7-9 NA few
ASSSAHFSGTASGYT TRBJ1-2 TRBV7-9 NA NA
ASSWGQATYEQY TRBJ2-7 TRBV5-6 TRBD1 few
ASSQGAGITYEQY TRBJ2-7 TRBV4-3 NA few
ASSPPEFGHGPTDTQY TRBJ2-3 TRBV27 NA many
ASSYRDRDPF TRBJ2-1 TRBV5-1 TRBD1 NA
SARYPAGRRETQY TRBJ2-5 TRBV20-1 TRBD2 few
ASGRDRVGVGANVLT TRBJ2-6 TRBV6-2/TRBV6-3 TRBD1 NA
ASSFGGGPGDKNIQY TRBJ2-4 TRBV28 NA many
ASSWDSSSYNEQF TRBJ2-1 TRBV5-1 NA many
ASTYGTANQPQH TRBJ1-5 TRBV6-1 NA NA
ASSTDSFELF TRBJ2-2 TRBV6-6 NA few
ASSRAEGGPYEQF TRBJ2-1 TRBV7-6 NA NA
ASSFYGQGSDTQY TRBJ2-3 TRBV12-3/TRBV12-4 TRBD1 NA
AIRDSLNTEAF TRBJ1-1 TRBV10-3 NA NA
ASSQERARGANVLT TRBJ2-6 TRBV3-1 NA few
ASSSIQGAGETQY TRBJ2-5 TRBV7-9 TRBD1 many
SAPDTLTDTQY TRBJ2-3 TRBV20-1 NA many
ASSQDGWSGGVTDTQY TRBJ2-3 TRBV4-3 TRBD2 NA
ASSVAQITDTQY TRBJ2-3 TRBV9 NA NA
ASGPVAGTQY TRBJ2-3 TRBV2 NA few
ASSLASSRLAGLEQF TRBJ2-1 TRBV5-1 TRBD2 NA
SARDSLGMRGYT TRBJ1-2 TRBV20-1 NA NA
ASRQRDTQY TRBJ2-3 TRBV12-3/TRBV12-4 NA NA
ASSPFPLTGSNEQF TRBJ2-1 TRBV18 TRBD1 NA
ASSRTGSATVGYT TRBJ1-2 TRBV6-1 NA NA
ASGETGGDEQY TRBJ2-7 TRBV6-1 TRBD1 NA
ASSLLGARNTEAF TRBJ1-1 TRBV12-3/TRBV12-4 NA NA
SARSASGADEQF TRBJ2-1 TRBV20-1 NA NA
ASRGQGRGYGYT TRBJ1-2 TRBV5-1 NA many
ASSPTTQTNTGELF TRBJ2-2 TRBV4-3 NA NA
ASSLDRTVTYEQY TRBJ2-7 TRBV12-3/TRBV12-4 NA NA
ASGTSTGTTSTDTQY TRBJ2-3 TRBV27 TRBD1 few
ATSDLEGASSTDTQY TRBJ2-3 TRBV24-1 TRBD1 NA
ATYRAPGGDTEAF TRBJ1-1 TRBV6-1 NA NA
ASSSGTGPYEQY TRBJ2-7 TRBV12-3/TRBV12-4 TRBD1 many
ASGLRGHNQPQH TRBJ1-5 TRBV12-5 NA few
ASSETRYTEAF TRBJ1-1 TRBV10-1 NA few
ASSYRRLAGGPYEQY TRBJ2-7 TRBV6-5 TRBD2 few
ASSISDASGTYEQY TRBJ2-7 TRBV12-3/TRBV12-4 TRBD2 few
SARTPLGYNEQF TRBJ2-1 TRBV20-1 NA few
ASSSLLDADTQY TRBJ2-3 TRBV11-2 NA NA
ASSSGQGVAEAF TRBJ1-1 TRBV5-1 TRBD1 NA
ASSQEEGTRTQY TRBJ2-5 TRBV3-1 NA many